The 5 T cell receptor beta chains given below trace back to one sample, sequenced in a study of CD8+ T cells in alopecia areata. In each case, RNA was isolated and then reverse transcribed into cDNA as the sequencing template. Some clones are missing from TCRdb's copy, which holds only in-frame ones; the method was immunoSEQ multiplex PCR. Among around 100,000 clones listed, less than 70% were seen once. Treatment of the sample: oral pan-JAK inhibitor, 5-10 mg twice daily. The specimen comprised CD4+ T cells sorted from blood, sampled at week 24, from a patient treated with tofacitinib. These receptors came from a human donor with alopecia areata.

The chain is built from TRBV15 and TRBJ2-7; maybe TRBD1 (6 bases). This CDR3 spans 18 amino acids. V was pared by 0 bases and J by 2 bases, with 20 bases between. Per germline, CDR1 LNHNV and CDR2 YYDKDF (reference sequence). The CDR3 protein is CATSRDLITGSIPYEQYF. CDR3 nucleotides: TGTGCCACCAGCAGAGACCTAATAACAGGGTCAATTCCCTACGAGCAGTACTTC.

The rearrangement uses TRBV15 and TRBJ2-1, with 7 bases matching TRBD2. V lost 0 bases, J lost 4 bases, and 6 bases stayed unmatched. There are 16 residues in the CDR3. Germline V gene data show CDR1 as LNHNV and CDR2 as YYDKDF (reference sequence). CDR3 loop: CATSRDLAGVYNEQFF. In DNA, the CDR3 is TGTGCCACCAGCAGAGATCTGGCGGGGGTGTACAATGAGCAGTTCTTC.

J is TRBJ1-6 and V is TRBV7-9; 7 bases map to TRBD1. Germline CDR1 is SEHNR and CDR2 is FQNEAQ (reference sequence). V gave up 4 bases and J gave up 13 bases; unmatched junction bases: 10. The CDR3 length is 14 residues. The CDR3 is CASSSQGGMGPLHF. The CDR3 DNA reads as TGTGCCAGCAGCTCACAAGGGGGCATGGGGCCCCTCCACTTT.

The chain joins TRBV30 to TRBJ2-5, with 7 bases matching TRBD2. The ends lost 0 bases at V and 13 bases at J; junction bases unmatched: 11. Germline CDR1 and CDR2: GTSNPN and SVGIG (reference sequence). This CDR3 has 13 residues. The CDR3 reads CAWSVTGTTFVYF. In DNA, the CDR3 is TGTGCCTGGAGTGTAACCGGGACTACCTTTGTGTACTTC.

This chain uses TRBV30 with TRBJ1-1; 12 nucleotides align to TRBD1. Germline values: CDR1 GTSNPN, CDR2 SVGIG (reference sequence). The CDR3 length is 15 residues. J lost 4 bases, V lost 3 bases, and 6 bases had no gene match. This chain's CDR3 is CAWRTLGQGATEAFF. The DNA of the CDR3 is TGTGCCTGGAGGACTTTGGGACAGGGGGCCACTGAAGCTTTCTTT. The full variable domain, in which reference TRBV30 and TRBJ1-1 provide the parts outside the CDR3, is SQTIHQWPATLVQPVGSPLSLECTVEGTSNPNLYWYRQAAGRGLQLLFYSVGIGQISSEVPQNLSASRPQDRQFILSSKKLLLSDSGFYLCAWRTLGQGATEAFFGQGTRLTVV.